Given below is one TCR beta chain in context. Its antigen remains unidentified. No base qualities exist here, and no much larger clone lies one base off it. The CDR3 regions of human TCRbeta chains were analyzed by immunosequencing. The paper's processing steps were these. TCRs in the repertoires were compared against a reference library of SARS-CoV-2-specific TCRs that had been generated with the MIRA antigen-specificity platform. Breadth meant the fraction of unique TCRs that were SARS-CoV-2-associated, whereas depth meant the fraction of total T cells that were SARS-CoV-2-associated. Using the MIRA data, every spike-specific TCR was mapped to the spike region that the TCR reacted to and assigned to either a CD4 or a CD8 class. Log10-transformed breadth and depth values were compared by one-way ANOVA with Sidak's multiple comparisons tests. TCRdb retrieved this table from immuneACCESS and kept in-frame rearrangements only. Not all clones are present; in checked studies, unresolved V genes account for under half, and no reason is known for the remainder. Clonal size and the V and J genes are those of that table, whereas D and trimming came from the DNA. For this sample the table gives some 250,000 clones, of which around 92% were detected only once. Of the sample, 0.5% to 0.65% is held by the ten largest clones.

According to the study, the label for this sample's time point signals: about 28 days (+/-7) after the second vaccine dose. AZD1222 recipients with second doses at about 4 weeks or about 12 weeks were pooled, because spike-specific TCR depth and breadth did not differ between schedules. Samples from vaccinated people were obtained from the UK trials COV001 and COV002, which included a single-blind randomized controlled phase 2/3 trial of AZD1222 (ChAdOx1 nCoV-19) in healthy adults. Trial participant PBMC samples were collected at day 0 and day 28 after the second dose for TCRbeta chain sequencing. The CDR3 starts with the cysteine, ends with the phenylalanine, and has 13 residues. Kept here is only the CDR3 DNA, which spans 39 bases and is read in frame from base 1. V is cut back by 4 bases and J by 3 bases, with 0 bases in the junction unmatched. From a lookup of the germline V gene, CDR1 and CDR2 are SGHDN and FVKESK.

The data were taken from a study of T cell responses to AZD1222 COVID-19 vaccine (dated by TCRdb to about 2021). Turning to the overall study: TCR sequencing covered some 240 trial participants: 207 given two doses of AZD1222 and about 26 given two doses of MenACWY control vaccine. Trial participants were enrolled by age into 18-55, 56-69 and 70-plus year subgroups, with roughly 150, 30 and 60 TCR-sequenced participants respectively.

Findings and caveats that apply to the study as a whole: Because no day 14 peak-response samples were available, the repertoires could be characterized only after the peak T cell response. Reportedly, almost half of the unique spike-specific TCRs recognized epitopes lying outside the regions that are mutated in the B.1.351 and B.1.1.7 variants. The 56-69-year group was small, and its depth increase did not reach significance, likely because of low power. The whole spike protein was spanned by vaccine-associated CD4 TCRs, and dominant responses were seen in regions 160-218 and 743-854. Participants were mostly white British and included more females than males, and it was suggested by the authors that clonal diversity may have been underestimated. A significant rise in spike-specific TCR breadth and depth was observed after two AZD1222 doses relative to day 0 and relative to MenACWY recipients. Conclusions about previously exposed vaccinees are limited, since just 5 to 7 AZD1222 recipients were seropositive for SARS-CoV-2 at baseline.

The sequence derives from an adult who received the AZD1222 COVID-19 vaccine. The specimen was peripheral blood, collected 28 days after the second AZD1222 dose. The V and J segments used are TRBV14 and TRBJ1-2, with 9 junctional bases fitting TRBD1. The CDR3 is CASSRDRDYGYTF. The DNA reads as follows: TGTGCCAGCAGCCGGGACAGGGACTATGGCTACACCTTC.